The 13 T cell receptor beta chains presented below share a single source sample, sequenced in a study of blood T cell repertoires in COVID-19. Sequencing used immunoSEQ multiplex PCR; TCRdb keeps in-frame clones, though not all of them. This table holds about 76,000 clones, around nine tenths found once. Sample: peripheral blood. The receptor set was obtained from a human donor in a cohort sampled during active COVID-19.

This sequence joins TRBV10-3 and TRBJ2-2, with a tentative D call TRBD2 (6 bases). V shed 2 bases and J shed 1 base, with 11 bases lying between them. Germline V gene lookup returns CDR1 ENHRY and CDR2 SYGVKD. The CDR3 contains 16 residues. DNA of the CDR3: TGTGCCATCAGTGAGCGACCCGGGGGGAACACCGGGGAGCTGTTTTTT. As protein: CAISERPGGNTGELFF.

This chain uses TRBV7-2 with TRBJ1-2, with 7 bases fitting TRBD1. The CDR3 is 15 residues long. Germline lookup yields CDR1 SGHTA and CDR2 FQGNSA. V gave up 1 base and J gave up 5 bases; unmatched junction bases: 7. The CDR3 loop is CASSLGQGNQYGYTF. CDR3 nucleotide sequence: TGTGCCAGCAGCTTAGGACAGGGTAATCAGTATGGCTACACCTTC.

The V call is TRBV11-2, the J call TRBJ2-1, with D possibly TRBD1 on 5 matching bases. The length of the CDR3 is 15 residues. Trimming left V 2 bases short and J 4 bases short, with 12 bases between. Germline CDR1 is SGHAT and CDR2 is FQNNGV. The CDR3: CASSLPTTVYNEQFF. Written as DNA, the CDR3 is TGTGCCAGCAGCTTACCTACGACAGTGTACAATGAGCAGTTCTTC. The whole variable domain, filled in from reference TRBV11-2 and TRBJ2-1, reads EAGVAQSPRYKIIEKRQSVAFWCNPISGHATLYWYQQILGQGPKLLIQFQNNGVVDDSQLPKDRFSAERLKGVDSTLKIQPAKLEDSAVYLCASSLPTTVYNEQFFGPGTRLTVL.

This clone was detected once. The chain couples TRBV3-1 (or the pseudogene TRBV3-2) to TRBJ1-3; a possible D gene is TRBD1 (5 bases). The V end was cut by 2 bases, the J end by 8 bases, with 13 bases between. This CDR3 has 14 residues. The germline gives CDR1 LGHDT, CDR2 YNNKEL (reference sequence). CDR3 sequence: CASSQQGSGDTIYF. The CDR3 bases are TGTGCCAGCAGCCAACAGGGTTCTGGGGACACCATATATTTT.

The chain has TRBV5-1 and TRBJ2-7, with D possibly matching TRBD1 (5 bases). CDR3 size: 14 residues. Germline V CDR1 and CDR2: SGHRS, YFSETQ. V was trimmed by 5 bases and J by 0 bases, leaving 12 bases between them. Written as DNA, the CDR3 is TGCGCCAGCAGGAGGCAGGGCGACTCCTACGAGCAGTACTTC. Its translation is CASRRQGDSYEQYF.

This clone was detected once. As DNA, the CDR3 is TGTGCCAGCAGCCAAACTCCGAACACTGAAGCTTTCTTT. Translated, it gives CASSQTPNTEAFF. The rearrangement joins TRBV9 to TRBJ1-1; D unclear. The germline gives CDR1 SGDLS, CDR2 YYNGEE. CDR3 length equals 13 residues. Trimming took off 4 bases at V and 1 base at J, with 8 bases between the two ends.

V is TRBV19 and J is TRBJ2-2; 11 bases fit TRBD2. This CDR3 is 15 amino acids long. Germline loops: CDR1 LNHDA, CDR2 SQIVND (reference sequence). V was clipped by 7 bases and J by 5 bases; unmatched bases: 6. CDR3 bases: TGTGCCAGTAAGGCTAGCGGGGGGTGGACCGGGGAGCTGTTTTTT. Protein product: CASKASGGWTGELFF.

The V call is TRBV19, the J call TRBJ1-4; TRBD1 agrees at 10 bases. CDR3 length: 15 residues. Trimming took 8 bases from V and 0 from J; bases not matched to a gene: 3. Per germline, CDR1 LNHDA and CDR2 SQIVND (reference sequence). The CDR3 sequence: CASRDRGATNEKLFF. In nucleotides, the CDR3 is TGTGCCAGTCGGGACAGGGGTGCAACTAATGAAAAACTGTTTTTT.

For this clone: The germline gene is not matched at one end of the junction; a read error may be the cause. The rearrangement joins TRBV7-9 to TRBJ2-2; tentatively, D is TRBD1 (5 bases). Looked up from germline, CDR1 is SEHNR and CDR2 is FQNEAQ (reference sequence). This CDR3 has 15 residues. CDR3 sequence: CASSLARANTGELFF. CDR3 in DNA: TGTGCCAGCAGTTTAGCCAGGGCTAACACCGGGGAGCTGTTTTTT.

The chain is built from TRBV4-1 and TRBJ1-2; unclear D gene. CDR1 and CDR2 (germline): MGHRA, YSYEKL. V was clipped by 0 bases and J by 3 bases, with 5 bases between them. The CDR3 is 13 amino acids. The CDR3, as DNA: TGCGCCAGCAGCCAAGACAGGTACTATGGCTACACCTTC. Its protein is CASSQDRYYGYTF.

The chain links TRBV3-1 (or the pseudogene TRBV3-2) to TRBJ1-6; a possible D gene is TRBD1 (5 bases). Trimming removed 0 bases at V and 9 bases at J, with 15 bases between. Germline CDR1 is LGHDT and CDR2 is YNNKEL (reference sequence). This CDR3 comprises 16 residues. CDR3 bases: TGTGCCAGCAGCCAAGAACCTCAGGGCGGGGGTTCACCCCTCCACTTT. Translated, it gives CASSQEPQGGGSPLHF.

The rearrangement joins TRBV10-3 to TRBJ2-5; D unresolved. CDR3 length: 14 residues. Trimming left V 0 bases short and J 2 bases short, with 7 bases between. CDR1 ENHRY and CDR2 SYGVKD come from the germline V gene. The CDR3, as DNA: TGTGCCATCAGTGAGTCGACCAGGCAAGAGACCCAGTACTTC. Translating gives CAISESTRQETQYF.

This chain uses TRBV25-1 with TRBJ1-1; D is unclear. The V and J ends lost 5 bases and 10 bases respectively, with 17 bases between them. The CDR3 consists of 13 residues. Germline V gene lookup returns CDR1 MGHDK and CDR2 SYGVNS. CDR3 amino acids: CASSRQARGGAFF. In DNA, the CDR3 is TGTGCCAGCAGTCGCCAAGCGAGAGGCGGAGCTTTCTTT.